This T cell receptor (beta chain) is from a study of T cells in Graves' hyperthyroidism and ophthalmopathy. Study conclusions and caveats: Most clonotypes expanded in thyroid above 0.001 were likewise present in blood. Ophthalmopathy was told apart from stable hyperthyroidism by a 13 V-J model.

On this clonotype: Its antigen is not identified.

The TCR beta CDR3 regions underwent amplification using RNA transcripts as the source. The HTBI set primed first-round TCR CDR3 RT-PCR. TCRdb reprocessed the multiplex PCR reads with MiXCR, giving one entry per CDR3 protein. The table includes 750,000 to 900,000 distinct CDR3 sequences, around 38% detected once. It was 8.5 to 10 ml of fresh peripheral blood that supplied the PBMCs. The clonotype was recovered from a man aged 18 to 35 with Graves' hyperthyroidism. Sequencing was carried out using blood.

The CDR3 loop reads CASSKRTGVETQYF. In DNA form, the CDR3 reads TGTGCCAGCAGCAAAAGGACGGGAGTAGAGACCCAGTACTTC. This sequence joins TRBV7-8 and TRBJ2-5, with D maybe TRBD2 (6 bases). From germline, CDR1 is SGHVS and CDR2 FQNEAQ. The CDR3 has 14 residues. The V end was cut by 5 bases, the J end by 4 bases, with 14 bases between.